The 15 T cell receptor beta chains in this list originate from one sample, sequenced in a study of shared clonotypes between healthy human individuals. This table comes from immunoSEQ multiplex PCR, and its TCRdb copy is limited to in-frame clones, with some not included. There are some 2,500,000 clones in the sample; 85% to 95% occur only once, and about 0.41% lies in the top ten. Sequenced input: naive CD4+ T cells from PBMCs. Subset indicated: CD45RA+ positively selected. These TCRs come from a man between 18 and 29 years old in good health. Some clones in this sample may be carry-over from other donors' samples.

In this sample, this clone turned up once. This chain uses TRBV28 with TRBJ2-1; tentatively, D is TRBD2 (5 bases). V lost 7 bases and J 0 bases, leaving 16 bases between the germline ends. Germline CDR1 MDHEN, CDR2 SYDVKM. The CDR3 has 16 amino acids. The CDR3 loop is CASTGWAASSYNEQFF. CDR3 DNA sequence: TGTGCCAGCACGGGGTGGGCAGCGAGCTCCTACAATGAGCAGTTCTTC.

The CDR3 reads CASSLYRGVGYEQYF. The CDR3 DNA reads TGTGCCAGCAGTTTATATCGGGGGGTAGGGTACGAGCAGTACTTC. J is TRBJ2-7 and V is TRBV28; 7 bases are shared with TRBD2. The CDR3 has 15 amino acids. CDR1 is MDHEN and CDR2 is SYDVKM in the germline V gene. The V and J ends lost 1 base and 4 bases, in that order; junction bases with no gene match: 7.

The chain's CDR3 is CASSLRASRGDTEAFF. The DNA of the CDR3 is TGTGCCAGCAGCCTTAGGGCTTCCCGGGGGGACACTGAAGCTTTCTTT. The rearrangement uses TRBV7-9 and TRBJ1-1; maybe TRBD1 (5 bases). CDR1 is SEHNR, CDR2 FQNEAQ, per germline (reference sequence). This CDR3 has 16 residues. Trimming pared 5 bases from V and 3 bases from J, leaving 19 bases between.

This chain joins TRBV7-2 and TRBJ1-6; D not certain. Germline V gene sequence: CDR1 SGHTA, CDR2 FQGNSA. With 5 bases removed from V and 9 bases from J, the gap between germline ends came to 8 bases. The CDR3 is 12 amino acids. Here the CDR3 reads CASSNSGSPLHF. DNA of the CDR3: TGTGCCAGCAGCAACAGTGGTTCACCCCTCCACTTT. The whole variable domain, filled in from reference TRBV7-2 and TRBJ1-6, reads GAGVSQSPSNKVTEKGKDVELRCDPISGHTALYWYRQSLGQGLEFLIYFQGNSAPDKSGLPSDRFSAERTGGSVSTLTIQRTQQEDSAVYLCASSNSGSPLHFGNGTRLTVT.

The chain has TRBV18 and TRBJ2-1, with a tentative D call TRBD2 (7 bases). The germline CDR1 and CDR2 sequences are KGHSH and LQKENI. The CDR3 runs 15 residues. Trimming took 3 bases from V and 7 from J, leaving 16 bases between them. CDR3 residues: CASSPGGGGKNEQFF. The DNA of the CDR3 is TGTGCCAGCTCACCCGGCGGGGGCGGAAAAAATGAGCAGTTCTTC.

This clone is a singleton in its sample. The chain joins TRBV9 to TRBJ2-7; 7 bases map to TRBD2. The CDR3 spans 17 residues. Germline V gives CDR1 SGDLS, CDR2 YYNGEE. V gave up 0 bases and J gave up 2 bases; unmatched junction bases: 11. In DNA form, the CDR3 reads TGTGCCAGCAGCGTAGCCCCGAAGGCGGGAGAGGCCTACGAGCAGTACTTC. Translation: CASSVAPKAGEAYEQYF.

The J gene is TRBJ2-1, the V gene TRBV28; possibly TRBD2 for D (5 bases). This CDR3 contains 15 residues. Trimming pared 4 bases from V and 4 bases from J, leaving 14 bases between. Per the germline V gene, CDR1 is MDHEN and CDR2 is SYDVKM. In nucleotides, the CDR3 is TGTGCCAGCAGTTACATTGGGCGGGCTTACAATGAGCAGTTCTTC. Its protein is CASSYIGRAYNEQFF.

As concerns this clone: A read error may account for a junction end that differs from germline. The chain joins TRBV5-4 to TRBJ1-2; D might be TRBD1 (6 bases). Germline V gene sequence: CDR1 SGHNT, CDR2 YYREEE (reference sequence). The CDR3 runs 11 residues. The CDR3 here is CASSSTRGPLF. The CDR3 coding sequence is TGTGCCAGCAGCTCCACCCGGGGGCCCCTCTTC.

The V call is TRBV18, the J call TRBJ2-5; 12 bases fit TRBD2. The V and J ends lost 0 bases and 7 bases, in that order; junction bases with no gene match: 6. The CDR3 has 16 amino acids. CDR1 is KGHSH, CDR2 LQKENI, per germline. CDR3 sequence reads: CASSPPTSGGPGTQYF. The CDR3 DNA sequence: TGTGCCAGCTCACCACCGACTAGCGGGGGTCCGGGGACCCAGTACTTC.

The V gene is TRBV10-3, the J gene TRBJ2-3; a possible D gene is TRBD2 (6 bases). The CDR3 has 15 residues. Trimming cost V 6 bases and J 4 bases, with 17 bases left between them. CDR1 ENHRY and CDR2 SYGVKD come from the germline V gene. CDR3 coding DNA: TGTGCCATCAGGGGCGGGGTGGGAGTCGCAGATACGCAGTATTTT. It translates to CAIRGGVGVADTQYF.

The chain employs TRBV12-5 and TRBJ2-5, with TRBD1 identical over 10 bases. This CDR3 contains 18 residues. Germline loops: CDR1 LGHNT, CDR2 FRNRAP. With 1 base clipped from V and 5 bases from J, the junction kept 13 bases outside the gene matches. DNA for the CDR3: TGTGCTAGTGGTTTGGGGGGACAGGGGCGACCGATGACGGAGACCCAGTACTTC. Its protein is CASGLGGQGRPMTETQYF.

This clone was seen only once. The chain has TRBV5-1 and TRBJ2-7; the D gene is possibly TRBD2 (6 bases). The CDR3 contains 14 residues. Trimming pared 4 bases from V and 0 bases from J, leaving 11 bases between. Germline-derived CDR1 and CDR2 are SGHRS and YFSETQ. The CDR3 here is CASSPTSFSYEQYF. Written as DNA, the CDR3 is TGCGCCAGCAGCCCGACTAGTTTCTCCTACGAGCAGTACTTC.

The chain has TRBV7-9 and TRBJ1-3; D gene unclear. Trimming pared 5 bases from V and 4 bases from J, leaving 12 bases between. Looked up from germline, CDR1 is SEHNR and CDR2 is FQNEAQ (reference sequence). This CDR3 is built from 14 residues. This CDR3 reads CASSPVGSGNTIYF. The CDR3 DNA reads as TGTGCCAGCAGCCCCGTTGGTTCAGGAAACACCATATATTTT.

The chain uses TRBV27 and TRBJ2-1; maybe TRBD1 (6 bases). V was pared by 5 bases and J by 9 bases, with 17 bases between. The germline V gene has CDR1 MNHEY and CDR2 SMNVEV (reference sequence). The CDR3 spans 14 residues. The CDR3 sequence: CASSPKTGYGEQFF. The CDR3 DNA is TGTGCCAGCAGTCCAAAAACAGGGTACGGTGAGCAGTTCTTC.

The chain uses TRBV5-1 and TRBJ2-7, with 8 bases matching TRBD2. The V and J ends lost 2 bases and 5 bases, in that order; junction bases with no gene match: 9. CDR1 is SGHRS, CDR2 YFSETQ, per germline. The CDR3 length is 15 residues. The chain's CDR3 is CASSFIAGKSNEQYF. The CDR3 DNA reads as TGCGCCAGCAGCTTTATAGCGGGAAAAAGCAACGAGCAGTACTTC. Full variable domain (remainder filled in from reference TRBV5-1 and TRBJ2-7): KAGVTQTPRYLIKTRGQQVTLSCSPISGHRSVSWYQQTPGQGLQFLFEYFSETQRNKGNFPGRFSGRQFSNSRSEMNVSTLELGDSALYLCASSFIAGKSNEQYFGPGTRLTVT.